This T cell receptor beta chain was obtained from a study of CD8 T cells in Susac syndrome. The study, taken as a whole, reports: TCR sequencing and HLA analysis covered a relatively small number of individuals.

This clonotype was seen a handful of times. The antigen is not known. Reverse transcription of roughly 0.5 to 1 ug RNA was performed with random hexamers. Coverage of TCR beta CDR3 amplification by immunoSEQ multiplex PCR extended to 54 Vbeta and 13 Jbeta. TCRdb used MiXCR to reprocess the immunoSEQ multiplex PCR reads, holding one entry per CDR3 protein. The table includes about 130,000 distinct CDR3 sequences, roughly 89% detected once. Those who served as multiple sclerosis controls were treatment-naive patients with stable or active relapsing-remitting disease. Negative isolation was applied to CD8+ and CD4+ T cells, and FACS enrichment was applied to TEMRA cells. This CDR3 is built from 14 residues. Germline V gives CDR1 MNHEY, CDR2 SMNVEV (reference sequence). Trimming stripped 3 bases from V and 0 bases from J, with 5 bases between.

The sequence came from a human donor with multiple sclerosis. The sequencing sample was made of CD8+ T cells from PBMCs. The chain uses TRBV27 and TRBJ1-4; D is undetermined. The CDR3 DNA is TGTGCCAGCAGTTTGGCAGCAACTAATGAAAAACTGTTTTTT. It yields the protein CASSLAATNEKLFF.